This note documents a single T cell receptor beta chain sequence. Assay used: immunoSEQ multiplex PCR; TCRdb lists only in-frame clones, some missing. Of under 150,000 clones in the sample, over 75% were seen once. The CDR3 runs 12 residues. The ends were cut back, 2 bases at V and 6 bases at J, with 7 bases in the middle. CDR1 is SGHKS, CDR2 YYEKEE, per germline (reference sequence). This sample was taken from a study of cytotoxic CD8 clonotypes in ibrutinib-treated CLL. This clonotype was sampled from a human donor with chronic lymphocytic leukemia. The sequencing used PBMCs, collected after 36 months of ibrutinib treatment. V is TRBV5-5 and J is TRBJ2-3; D is tentatively TRBD1 or TRBD2 (5 bases each). The CDR3 DNA follows: TGTGCCAGCAGCTTCGGGGACGATACGCAGTATTTT. It translates to CASSFGDDTQYF.